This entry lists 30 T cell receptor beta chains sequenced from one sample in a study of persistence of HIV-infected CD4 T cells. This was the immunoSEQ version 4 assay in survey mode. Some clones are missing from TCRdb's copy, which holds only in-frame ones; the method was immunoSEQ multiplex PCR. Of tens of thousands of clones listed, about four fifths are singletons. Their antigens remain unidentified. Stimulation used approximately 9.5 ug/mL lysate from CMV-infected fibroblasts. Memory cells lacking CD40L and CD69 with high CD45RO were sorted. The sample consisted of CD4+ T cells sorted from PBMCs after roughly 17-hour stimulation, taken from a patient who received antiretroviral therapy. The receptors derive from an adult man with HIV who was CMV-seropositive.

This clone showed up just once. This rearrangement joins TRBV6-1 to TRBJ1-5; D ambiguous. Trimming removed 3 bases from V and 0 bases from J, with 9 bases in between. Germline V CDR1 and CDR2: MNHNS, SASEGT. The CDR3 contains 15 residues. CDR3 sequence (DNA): TGTGCCAGCAGTGAGGGATCCTATAGCAATCAGCCCCAGCATTTT. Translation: CASSEGSYSNQPQHF.

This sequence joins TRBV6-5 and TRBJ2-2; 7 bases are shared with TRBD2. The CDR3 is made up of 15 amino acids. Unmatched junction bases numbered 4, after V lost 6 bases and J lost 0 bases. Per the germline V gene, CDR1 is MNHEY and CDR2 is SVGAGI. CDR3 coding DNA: TGTGCCAGCAGCATGAGCGGGGCGAACACCGGGGAGCTGTTTTTT. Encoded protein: CASSMSGANTGELFF.

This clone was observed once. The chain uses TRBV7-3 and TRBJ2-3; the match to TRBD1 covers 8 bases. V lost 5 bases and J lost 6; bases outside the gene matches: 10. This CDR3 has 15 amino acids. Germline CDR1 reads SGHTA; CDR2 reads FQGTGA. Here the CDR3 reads CASSPGTGWRDTQYF. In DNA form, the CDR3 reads TGTGCCAGCAGCCCTGGGACAGGCTGGAGGGATACGCAGTATTTT. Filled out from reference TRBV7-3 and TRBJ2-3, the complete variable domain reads GAGVSQTPSNKVTEKGKYVELRCDPISGHTALYWYRQSLGQGPEFLIYFQGTGAADDSGLPNDRFFAVRPEGSVSTLKIQRTERGDSAVYLCASSPGTGWRDTQYFGPGTRLTVL.

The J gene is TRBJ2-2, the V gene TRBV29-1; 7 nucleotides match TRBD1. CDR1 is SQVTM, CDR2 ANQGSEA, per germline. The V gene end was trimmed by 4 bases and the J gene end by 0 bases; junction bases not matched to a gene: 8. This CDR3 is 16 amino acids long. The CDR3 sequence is CSVGGITGANTGELFF. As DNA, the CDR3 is TGCAGCGTTGGGGGCATAACAGGGGCGAACACCGGGGAGCTGTTTTTT.

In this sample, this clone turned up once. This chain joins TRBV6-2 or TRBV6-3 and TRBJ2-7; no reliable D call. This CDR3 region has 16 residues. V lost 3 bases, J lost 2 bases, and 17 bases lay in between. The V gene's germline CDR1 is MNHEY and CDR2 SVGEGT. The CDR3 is CASSYIGIPFPYEQYF. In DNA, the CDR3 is TGTGCCAGCAGTTATATCGGTATTCCATTTCCCTACGAGCAGTACTTC.

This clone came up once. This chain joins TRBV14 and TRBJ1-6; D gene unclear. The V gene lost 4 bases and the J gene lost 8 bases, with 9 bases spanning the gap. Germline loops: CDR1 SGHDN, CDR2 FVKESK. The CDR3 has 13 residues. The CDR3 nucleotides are TGTGCCAGCAGCCCACAAGGGTATTCACCCCTCCACTTT. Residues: CASSPQGYSPLHF.

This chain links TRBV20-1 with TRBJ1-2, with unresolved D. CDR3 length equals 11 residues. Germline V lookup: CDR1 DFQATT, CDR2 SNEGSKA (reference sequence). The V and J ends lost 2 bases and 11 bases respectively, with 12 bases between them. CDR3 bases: TGCAGTGCTAGACACACTTCGAGATACACCTTC. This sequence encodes CSARHTSRYTF.

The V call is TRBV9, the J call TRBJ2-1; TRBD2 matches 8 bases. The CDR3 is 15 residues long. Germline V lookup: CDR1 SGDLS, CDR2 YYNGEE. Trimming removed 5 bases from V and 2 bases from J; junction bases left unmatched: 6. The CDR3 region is CASSPGLVAYNEQFF. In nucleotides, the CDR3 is TGTGCCAGCAGTCCGGGACTAGTGGCCTACAATGAGCAGTTCTTC.

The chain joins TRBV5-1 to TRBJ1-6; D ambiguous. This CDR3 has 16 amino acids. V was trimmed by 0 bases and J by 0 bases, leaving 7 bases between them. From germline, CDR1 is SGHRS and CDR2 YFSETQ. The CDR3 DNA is TGCGCCAGCAGCTTGGTCGGAAGCTCCTATAATTCACCCCTCCACTTT. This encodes CASSLVGSSYNSPLHF.

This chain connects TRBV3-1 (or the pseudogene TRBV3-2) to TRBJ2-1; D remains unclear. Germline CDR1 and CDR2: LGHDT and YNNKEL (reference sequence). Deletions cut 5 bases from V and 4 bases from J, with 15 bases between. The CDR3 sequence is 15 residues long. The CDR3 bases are TGTGCCAGCAGCAGTCCCGGTCAGGTTTACAATGAGCAGTTCTTC. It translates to CASSSPGQVYNEQFF.

Here the CDR3 DNA reads TGTGCCAGCAGCTTGCCCGGGACAGGGAGGTACTTC. Translation: CASSLPGTGRYF. The chain recombines TRBV5-4 with TRBJ2-7; 9 bases agree with TRBD1. Per the germline V gene, CDR1 is SGHNT and CDR2 is YYREEE (reference sequence). The CDR3 totals 12 residues. The V gene end was trimmed by 1 base and the J gene end by 12 bases; junction bases not matched to a gene: 5.

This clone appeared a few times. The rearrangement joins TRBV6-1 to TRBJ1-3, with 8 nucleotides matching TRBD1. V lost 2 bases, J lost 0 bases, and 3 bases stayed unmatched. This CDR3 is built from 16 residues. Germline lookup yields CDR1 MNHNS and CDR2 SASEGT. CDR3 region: CASSEYGQGSGNTIYF. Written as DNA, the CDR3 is TGTGCCAGCAGTGAATATGGACAGGGCTCTGGAAACACCATATATTTT.

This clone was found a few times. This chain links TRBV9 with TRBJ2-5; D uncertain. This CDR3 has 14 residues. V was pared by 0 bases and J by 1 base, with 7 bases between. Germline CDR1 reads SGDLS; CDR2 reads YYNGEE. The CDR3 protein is CASSVGRSQETQYF. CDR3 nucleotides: TGTGCCAGCAGCGTAGGTCGGAGCCAAGAGACCCAGTACTTC.

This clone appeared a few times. The CDR3 coding sequence is TGTGCCAGCAGCTTAGCGACTGTAGTAGGGGGTAGTGGCTACACCTTC. Translated, it gives CASSLATVVGGSGYTF. V usage is TRBV7-9 and J usage is TRBJ1-2, with D tentatively TRBD1 (6 bases). Germline assignment: CDR1 SEHNR and CDR2 FQNEAQ (reference sequence). The germline V and J ends were trimmed by 0 bases and 7 bases, with 18 bases remaining between them. The length of the CDR3 is 16 residues. Full variable domain (outside the CDR3, taken from reference TRBV7-9 and TRBJ1-2): DTGVSQNPRHKITKRGQNVTFRCDPISEHNRLYWYRQTLGQGPEFLTYFQNEAQLEKSRLLSDRFSAERPKGSFSTLEIQRTEQGDSAMYLCASSLATVVGGSGYTFGSGTRLTVV.

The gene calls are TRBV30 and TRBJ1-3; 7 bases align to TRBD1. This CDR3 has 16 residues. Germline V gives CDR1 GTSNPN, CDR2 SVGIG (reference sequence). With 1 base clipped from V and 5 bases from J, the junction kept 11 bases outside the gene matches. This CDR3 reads CAWSGQGGLRRNTIYF. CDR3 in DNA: TGTGCCTGGAGTGGACAGGGAGGCCTTCGGAGAAACACCATATATTTT.

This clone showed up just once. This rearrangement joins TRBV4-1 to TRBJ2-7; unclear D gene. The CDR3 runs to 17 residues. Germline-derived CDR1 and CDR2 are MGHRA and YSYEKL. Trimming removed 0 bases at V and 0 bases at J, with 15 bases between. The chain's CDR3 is CASSQDRTEASSYEQYF. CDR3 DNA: TGCGCCAGCAGCCAAGACCGGACCGAGGCCAGCTCCTACGAGCAGTACTTC.

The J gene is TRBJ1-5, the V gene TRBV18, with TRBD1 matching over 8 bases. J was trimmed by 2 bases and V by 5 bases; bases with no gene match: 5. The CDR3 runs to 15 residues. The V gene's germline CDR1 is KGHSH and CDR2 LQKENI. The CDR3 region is CASSFETGGNQPQHF. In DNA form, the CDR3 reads TGTGCCAGCTCATTTGAGACAGGGGGCAATCAGCCCCAGCATTTT.

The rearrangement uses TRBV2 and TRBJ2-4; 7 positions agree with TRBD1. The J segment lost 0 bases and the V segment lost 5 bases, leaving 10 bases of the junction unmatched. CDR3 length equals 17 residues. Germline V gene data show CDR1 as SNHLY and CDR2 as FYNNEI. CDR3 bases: TGTGCCAGCAGTACGGACAGGAACTCTCTAGCCAAAAACATTCAGTACTTC. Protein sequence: CASSTDRNSLAKNIQYF.

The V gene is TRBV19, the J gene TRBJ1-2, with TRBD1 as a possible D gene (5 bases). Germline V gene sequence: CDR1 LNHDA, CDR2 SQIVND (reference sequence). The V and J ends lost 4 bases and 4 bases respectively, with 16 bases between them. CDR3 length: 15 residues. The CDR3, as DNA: TGTGCCAGTAGTAGGGATGGGGGGATTCTCTATGGCTACACCTTC. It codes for CASSRDGGILYGYTF.

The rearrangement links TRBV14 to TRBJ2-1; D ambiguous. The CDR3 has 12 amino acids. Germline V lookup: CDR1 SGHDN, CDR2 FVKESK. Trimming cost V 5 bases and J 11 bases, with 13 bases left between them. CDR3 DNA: TGTGCCAGCAGCGAAGGGTTTCGTAAGCAGTTCTTC. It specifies CASSEGFRKQFF.

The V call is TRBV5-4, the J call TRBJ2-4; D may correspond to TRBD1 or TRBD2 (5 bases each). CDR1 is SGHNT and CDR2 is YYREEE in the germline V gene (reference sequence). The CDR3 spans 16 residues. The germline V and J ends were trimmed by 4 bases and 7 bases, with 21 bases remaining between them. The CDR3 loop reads CASSPPPGPDDNIQYF. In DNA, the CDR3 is TGTGCCAGCAGCCCACCCCCGGGACCGGATGACAACATTCAGTACTTC. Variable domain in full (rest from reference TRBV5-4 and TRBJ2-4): ETGVTQSPTHLIKTRGQQVTLRCSSQSGHNTVSWYQQALGQGPQFIFQYYREEENGRGNFPPRFSGLQFPNYSSELNVNALELDDSALYLCASSPPPGPDDNIQYFGAGTRLSVL.

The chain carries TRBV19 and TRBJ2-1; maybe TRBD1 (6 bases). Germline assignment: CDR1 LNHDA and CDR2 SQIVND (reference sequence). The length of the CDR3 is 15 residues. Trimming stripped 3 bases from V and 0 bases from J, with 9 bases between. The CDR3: CASSIGQISYNEQFF. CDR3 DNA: TGTGCCAGTAGTATCGGACAGATCTCCTACAATGAGCAGTTCTTC.

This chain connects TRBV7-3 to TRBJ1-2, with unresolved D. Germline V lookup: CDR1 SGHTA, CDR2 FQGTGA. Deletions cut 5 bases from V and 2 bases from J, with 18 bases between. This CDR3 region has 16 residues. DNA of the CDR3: TGTGCCAGCAGCGAAGGGCCTGTGGGAGCGAACTATGGCTACACCTTC. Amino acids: CASSEGPVGANYGYTF.

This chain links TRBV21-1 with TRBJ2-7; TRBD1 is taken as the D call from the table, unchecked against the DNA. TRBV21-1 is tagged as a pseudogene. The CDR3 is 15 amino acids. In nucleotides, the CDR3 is TGTGCCAGCAGGAGGACAGGAGATCACTCCTACGAGCAGTACTTC. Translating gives CASRRTGDHSYEQYF.

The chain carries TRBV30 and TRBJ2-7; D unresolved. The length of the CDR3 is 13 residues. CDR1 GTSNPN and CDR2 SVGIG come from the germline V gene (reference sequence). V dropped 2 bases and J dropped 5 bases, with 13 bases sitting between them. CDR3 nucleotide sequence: TGTGCCTGGAGTCCGGCAGGTGGGAACGAGCAGTACTTC. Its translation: CAWSPAGGNEQYF. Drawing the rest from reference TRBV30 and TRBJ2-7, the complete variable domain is SQTIHQWPATLVQPVGSPLSLECTVEGTSNPNLYWYRQAAGRGLQLLFYSVGIGQISSEVPQNLSASRPQDRQFILSSKKLLLSDSGFYLCAWSPAGGNEQYFGPGTRLTVT.

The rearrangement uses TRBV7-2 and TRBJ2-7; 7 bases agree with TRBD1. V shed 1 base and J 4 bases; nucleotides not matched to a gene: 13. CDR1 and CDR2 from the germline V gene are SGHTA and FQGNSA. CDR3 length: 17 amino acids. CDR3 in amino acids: CASSLGTLGQILYEQYF. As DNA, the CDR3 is TGTGCCAGCAGCTTAGGGACATTGGGACAGATCCTTTACGAGCAGTACTTC.

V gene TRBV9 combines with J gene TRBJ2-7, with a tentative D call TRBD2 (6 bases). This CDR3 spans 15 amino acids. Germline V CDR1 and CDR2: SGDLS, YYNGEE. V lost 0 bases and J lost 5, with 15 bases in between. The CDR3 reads CASSVDGGERHEQYF. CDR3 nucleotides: TGTGCCAGCAGCGTAGACGGAGGGGAGAGACACGAGCAGTACTTC.

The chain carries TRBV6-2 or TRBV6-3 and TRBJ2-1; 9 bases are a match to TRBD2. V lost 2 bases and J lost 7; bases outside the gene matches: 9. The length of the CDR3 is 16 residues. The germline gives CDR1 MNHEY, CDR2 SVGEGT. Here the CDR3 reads CASSYTSGLALNEQFF. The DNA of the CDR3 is TGTGCCAGCAGTTACACATCGGGACTAGCCTTGAATGAGCAGTTCTTC.

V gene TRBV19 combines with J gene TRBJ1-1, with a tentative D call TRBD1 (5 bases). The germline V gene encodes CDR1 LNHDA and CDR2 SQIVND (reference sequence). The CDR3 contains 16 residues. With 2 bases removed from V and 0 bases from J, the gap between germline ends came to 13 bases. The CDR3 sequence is CASSIQGVGMNTEAFF. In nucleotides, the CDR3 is TGTGCCAGTAGTATACAGGGAGTTGGGATGAACACTGAAGCTTTCTTT.

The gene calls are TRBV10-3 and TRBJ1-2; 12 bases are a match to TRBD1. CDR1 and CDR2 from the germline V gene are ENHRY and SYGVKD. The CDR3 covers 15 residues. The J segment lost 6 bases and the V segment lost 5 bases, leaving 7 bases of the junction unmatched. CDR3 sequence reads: CAISTPGQGADGYTF. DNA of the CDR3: TGTGCCATCAGTACCCCGGGACAGGGGGCCGATGGCTACACCTTC.